This TCR beta chain was captured by sequencing in a study of blood T cell repertoires in COVID-19 (dated by TCRdb to the early 2020s). Background for the entire study: The collaborator samples originated in the United States, Italy and Spain and spanned the acute and convalescent phases of COVID-19. Subjects who had been exposed to COVID-19, were actively infected with it, or had recovered from it provided the deeply sampled blood TCRbeta repertoires that made up the dataset. The samples were drawn from the first 160 participants of the ongoing ImmuneRACE study and from 1,254 subjects provided by 6 global collaborators. A de-identified subject ID, COVID-19 status, age in years and sex were almost always included in the sample metadata. A freely available public database, intended as a resource for researchers studying the immune response to SARS-CoV-2, is where the repertoires were released. The prospective study material was composed of cDNA or gDNA derived from T cells, B-cell-depleted T cells, or PBMCs. Where HLA class I and class II types were available, the types were taken from metadata supplied by the sample provider, not from assay-based typing.

Trimming removed 0 bases from V and 0 bases from J, leaving 11 bases between the germline ends. The germline V gene gives CDR1 as SGHRS and CDR2 as YFSETQ. There are 16 amino acids in the CDR3, from cysteine to phenylalanine inclusive. The entry retains the CDR3 DNA only, 48 bases that are in frame from base 1. The immunoSEQ Assay, a bias-controlled multiplex PCR, was used to amplify TCRbeta CDR3 regions from genomic DNA. As for the original processing: Within the assay, amplification of reference gene primers was used to estimate how many nucleated cells each sample contained. Sequence reads were collapsed and filtered to measure the absolute abundance of every unique TCRbeta CDR3 rearrangement. For each sample, productive Simpson clonality was calculated as the square root of Simpson's diversity index over productive rearrangements. This immuneACCESS table, as held by TCRdb, lists in-frame sequences with V and J called but not all clones. Of the missing ones, under half trace to an unresolved V gene in checked studies; the others have no known cause. V, J and clone size are taken as reported in that table, and D and trimming were inferred from the DNA itself. Recorded for this sample are around 45,000 clones; approximately 90% of them occurred a single time. Jointly, the top ten make up approximately 12% of the sample.

Concerning this clone itself: The antigen this receptor binds is unknown. Within one base of it there is no much larger clone, and no base qualities were kept.

The collaborating institutions used their own protocols to collect whole blood in K2EDTA tubes. For TCRbeta analysis, collaborator samples were shipped as frozen whole blood, as isolated PBMCs, or as DNA extracted from either sample type. Findings and caveats that apply to the study as a whole: The quantity of clinical and demographic metadata differed by source and by participant and was supplied without curation.

The sequence joins TRBV5-1 to TRBJ2-3; D gene: possibly TRBD2, on 5 matching bases. Sequenced: peripheral blood. This TCR came from a man aged 80 or over with acute or convalescent COVID-19. The sequence in DNA is TGCGCCAGCAGCTTGGAAGGGAGACTAAGCACAGATACGCAGTATTTT. This translates into CASSLEGRLSTDTQYF.